Presented here are 22 T cell receptor beta chains from one specimen sequenced in a study of blood T cell repertoires in COVID-19. Sequencing used immunoSEQ multiplex PCR; TCRdb keeps in-frame clones, though not all of them. This sample has about 280,000 clones, with about 80% found just once. The sequencing input was peripheral blood. Receptor source: a woman aged 50 to 60 who had recovered from COVID-19.

The genes are TRBV4-3 and TRBJ2-2; no firm D call. The CDR3 extends over 15 amino acids. The ends were cut back, 1 base at V and 7 bases at J, with 13 bases in the middle. The germline gives CDR1 LGHNA, CDR2 YSLEER. The CDR3 here is CASSQVSRNSGELFF. CDR3 bases: TGCGCCAGCAGCCAAGTATCGCGAAATAGCGGGGAGCTGTTTTTT.

This clone was seen a handful of times. This chain joins TRBV9 and TRBJ1-1; D is ambiguous. This CDR3 contains 13 residues. Germline CDR1 reads SGDLS; CDR2 reads YYNGEE. Trimming left V 4 bases short and J 1 base short, with 8 bases between. The chain's CDR3 is CASSQRGNTEAFF. Written as DNA, the CDR3 is TGTGCCAGCAGCCAGCGGGGGAACACTGAAGCTTTCTTT.

The chain employs TRBV23-1 and TRBJ1-2; D may be TRBD1 (6 bases). TRBV23-1 is recorded as an ORF, its role being uncertain. Trimming removed 2 bases at V and 4 bases at J, with 17 bases between. The CDR3 has 16 amino acids. The CDR3 region has the DNA TGCGCCAGCAGTCAAGAGGGCGGGGGCCAGGTCTATGGCTACACCTTC. Its protein product is CASSQEGGGQVYGYTF.

The chain couples TRBV6-5 to TRBJ1-1, with a weak D call TRBD1 (6 bases). The germline CDR1 and CDR2 sequences are MNHEY and SVGAGI. The CDR3 contains 14 residues. V lost 0 bases to trimming and J lost 6 bases, with 11 bases between them. The CDR3 bases are TGTGCCAGCAGTTACTCGTCAGGGGATGCTGAAGCTTTCTTT. It translates to CASSYSSGDAEAFF.

In this sample, this clone turned up once. The CDR3 sequence is CASSYSLNNYEQYF. The CDR3 DNA reads TGTGCCAGCAGTTACTCACTGAATAACTACGAGCAGTACTTC. The rearrangement links TRBV6-5 to TRBJ2-7; D remains unclear. Germline V CDR1 and CDR2: MNHEY, SVGAGI. This CDR3 comprises 14 residues. V was shortened by 0 bases and J by 3 bases, with 9 bases between the two germline ends.

The CDR3 sequence: CASSLGDSEQYF. In DNA, the CDR3 is TGCGCCAGCAGCTTGGGGGACAGCGAGCAGTACTTC. J is TRBJ2-7 and V is TRBV5-1; 7 bases agree with TRBD1. The V gene's germline CDR1 is SGHRS and CDR2 YFSETQ. V trimming: 0 bases; J trimming: 6 bases; junction bases outside the gene matches: 0. The CDR3 is made up of 12 amino acids.

This rearrangement joins TRBV5-4 to TRBJ2-1; TRBD2 agrees at 11 bases. After removal of 3 bases from V and 6 bases from J, the junction contained 5 bases not matched to a gene. The CDR3 is 15 residues long. The V gene's germline CDR1 is SGHNT and CDR2 YYREEE (reference sequence). Here the CDR3 reads CASSSPGTSGNEQFF. The CDR3 nucleotides are TGTGCCAGCAGCTCCCCCGGGACTAGCGGCAATGAGCAGTTCTTC. Drawing the rest from reference TRBV5-4 and TRBJ2-1, the complete variable domain is ETGVTQSPTHLIKTRGQQVTLRCSSQSGHNTVSWYQQALGQGPQFIFQYYREEENGRGNFPPRFSGLQFPNYSSELNVNALELDDSALYLCASSSPGTSGNEQFFGPGTRLTVL.

The chain links TRBV28 to TRBJ1-2; 9 bases match TRBD1. Germline-derived CDR1 and CDR2 are MDHEN and SYDVKM. The CDR3 extends over 15 amino acids. Germline trimming cut 3 bases from V and 7 bases from J; bases unmatched to any gene: 9. The CDR3 here is CASSLLPGQGVGYTF. DNA for the CDR3: TGTGCCAGCAGTTTGCTGCCGGGACAGGGTGTTGGCTACACCTTC.

The chain's CDR3 is CASSPGLAGRSEQFF. CDR3 coding DNA: TGTGCCAGCAGTCCGGGACTAGCGGGCCGTAGTGAGCAGTTCTTC. V and J are TRBV6-5 and TRBJ2-1; TRBD2 matches at 12 bases. The CDR3 covers 15 residues. V lost 5 bases and J lost 9; bases outside the gene matches: 8. The germline V gene has CDR1 MNHEY and CDR2 SVGAGI.

The genes are TRBV29-1 and TRBJ2-5; no reliable D call. Trimming cost V 3 bases and J 2 bases, with 7 bases left between them. The germline gives CDR1 SQVTM, CDR2 ANQGSEA. This CDR3 is built from 12 residues. CDR3 residues: CSVDARQETQYF. In DNA, the CDR3 is TGCAGCGTTGATGCCCGGCAAGAGACCCAGTACTTC. The full variable domain, in which reference TRBV29-1 and TRBJ2-5 provide the parts outside the CDR3, is SAVISQKPSRDICQRGTSLTIQCQVDSQVTMMFWYRQQPGQSLTLIATANQGSEATYESGFVIDKFPISRPNLTFSTLTVSNMSPEDSSIYLCSVDARQETQYFGPGTRLLVL.

The chain couples TRBV27 to TRBJ2-7, with D possibly being TRBD2 (6 bases). Per germline, CDR1 MNHEY and CDR2 SMNVEV (reference sequence). Between the trimmed V and J ends, which lost 4 bases and 2 bases, there was a span of 9 bases. The CDR3 totals 13 residues. The CDR3 DNA sequence: TGTGCCAGCAGTTACCGGGAGACCTACGAGCAGTACTTC. It translates to CASSYRETYEQYF.

CDR3 DNA sequence: TGTGCCAGCAGCCCTTCGTTTGAAGCTTTCTTT. Amino acid sequence: CASSPSFEAFF. The V and J genes are TRBV7-9 and TRBJ1-1; D remains unclear. V dropped 5 bases and J dropped 7 bases, with 8 bases sitting between them. The V gene's germline CDR1 is SEHNR and CDR2 FQNEAQ (reference sequence). This CDR3 contains 11 residues.

V gene TRBV4-2 combines with J gene TRBJ2-7; 9 positions match TRBD1. Germline lookup yields CDR1 LGHNA and CDR2 YNFKEQ. The V segment lost 4 bases and the J segment 6 bases; nucleotides outside the gene matches: 10. The CDR3 length is 15 residues. The CDR3 protein is CASSPGDREFGEQYF. The CDR3 coding sequence is TGTGCCAGCAGCCCCGGGGACAGGGAGTTCGGCGAGCAGTACTTC.

This clone has more than one count but fewer than ten. This chain joins TRBV4-1 and TRBJ2-3; 12 bases align to TRBD2. Germline V gene lookup returns CDR1 MGHRA and CDR2 YSYEKL. J gave up 0 bases and V 0 bases, and 4 bases lay outside the gene matches. The CDR3 loop spans 18 amino acids. CDR3: CASSQDRTSGASTDTQYF. CDR3 DNA: TGCGCCAGCAGCCAAGATAGGACTAGCGGGGCTAGCACAGATACGCAGTATTTT.

V is TRBV30 and J is TRBJ1-5; a possible D gene is TRBD1 (5 bases). Germline V gene lookup returns CDR1 GTSNPN and CDR2 SVGIG (reference sequence). The CDR3 is made up of 14 amino acids. V was clipped by 2 bases and J by 6 bases, with 14 bases between them. This CDR3 is CAWSSRGVRQPQHF. For the CDR3, the DNA is TGTGCCTGGAGTAGCCGGGGGGTACGTCAGCCCCAGCATTTT.

This clone was counted a single time. V is TRBV7-2 and J is TRBJ2-5, with D perhaps TRBD1 (8 bases). V was shortened by 7 bases and J by 4 bases, with 13 bases between the two germline ends. The CDR3 loop spans 13 amino acids. CDR1 and CDR2 (germline): SGHTA, FQGNSA. DNA of the CDR3: TGTGCCAGCATCAACAGGGGGGGAGAGACCCAGTACTTC. Translated, it gives CASINRGGETQYF.

The V gene is TRBV4-3, the J gene TRBJ2-5; 9 nucleotides match TRBD2. Germline CDR1 is LGHNA and CDR2 is YSLEER. The CDR3 runs to 16 residues. Losses at the gene ends were 4 bases for V and 2 bases for J; bases not matched to a gene: 8. The CDR3 region has the DNA TGCGCCAGCAGCCGGGCGGCGGGGGGGCCACAAGAGACCCAGTACTTC. Residues: CASSRAAGGPQETQYF.

The chain combines TRBV19 with TRBJ2-7; tentatively, D is TRBD1 (6 bases). With 3 bases removed from V and 3 bases from J, the gap between germline ends came to 9 bases. Germline lookup yields CDR1 LNHDA and CDR2 SQIVND (reference sequence). This CDR3 region has 13 residues. The CDR3 nucleotides are TGTGCCAGTAGTATCACACAGGGCTACGAGCAGTACTTC. Translating it yields CASSITQGYEQYF.

The gene calls are TRBV10-3 and TRBJ2-7, with a tentative D call TRBD2 (7 bases). The CDR3 loop spans 16 amino acids. The germline gives CDR1 ENHRY, CDR2 SYGVKD. The V and J ends lost 0 bases and 4 bases respectively, with 16 bases between them. CDR3 sequence (DNA): TGTGCCATCAGTGAGTCAGGGGGACTACCCTCTTACGAGCAGTACTTC. It is translated as CAISESGGLPSYEQYF.

The rearrangement joins TRBV11-1 to TRBJ2-7; D perhaps matches TRBD1 (5 bases). V lost 5 bases, J lost 2 bases, and 16 bases lay in between. Germline assignment: CDR1 SGHAT and CDR2 FQDESV (reference sequence). The CDR3 consists of 15 residues. The CDR3 region is CASSPKFQGAYEQYF. DNA for the CDR3: TGTGCCAGCAGCCCAAAGTTTCAGGGTGCCTACGAGCAGTACTTC.

The J gene is TRBJ2-2, the V gene TRBV7-2, with D perhaps TRBD2 (6 bases). V gave up 0 bases and J gave up 1 base, with 6 bases separating them. Germline CDR1 reads SGHTA; CDR2 reads FQGNSA. The CDR3 has 15 residues. The CDR3 reads CASSLAGGNTGELFF. Written as DNA, the CDR3 is TGTGCCAGCAGCTTAGCCGGGGGGAACACCGGGGAGCTGTTTTTT.

The rearrangement links TRBV7-3 to TRBJ1-5; tentatively, D is TRBD1 (5 bases). Germline assignment: CDR1 SGHTA and CDR2 FQGTGA. The CDR3 contains 16 residues. V was clipped by 8 bases and J by 0 bases, with 17 bases between them. The CDR3 spells CASRCGGDYSNQPQHF. CDR3 coding DNA: TGTGCCAGCCGTTGTGGGGGGGATTATAGCAATCAGCCCCAGCATTTT.